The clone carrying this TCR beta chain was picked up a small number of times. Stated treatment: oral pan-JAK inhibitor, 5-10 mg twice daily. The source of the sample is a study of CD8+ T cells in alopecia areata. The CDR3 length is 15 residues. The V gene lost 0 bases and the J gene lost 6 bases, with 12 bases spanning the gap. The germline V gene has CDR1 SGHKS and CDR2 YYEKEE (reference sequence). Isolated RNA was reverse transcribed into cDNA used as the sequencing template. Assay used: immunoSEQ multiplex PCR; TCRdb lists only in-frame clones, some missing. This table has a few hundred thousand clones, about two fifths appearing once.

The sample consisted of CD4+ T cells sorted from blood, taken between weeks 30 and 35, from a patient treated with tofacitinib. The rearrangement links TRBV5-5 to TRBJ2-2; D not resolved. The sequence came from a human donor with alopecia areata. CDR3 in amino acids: CASSLVNGLAGELFF. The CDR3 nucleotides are TGTGCCAGCAGCTTGGTTAATGGGTTGGCCGGGGAGCTGTTTTTT.